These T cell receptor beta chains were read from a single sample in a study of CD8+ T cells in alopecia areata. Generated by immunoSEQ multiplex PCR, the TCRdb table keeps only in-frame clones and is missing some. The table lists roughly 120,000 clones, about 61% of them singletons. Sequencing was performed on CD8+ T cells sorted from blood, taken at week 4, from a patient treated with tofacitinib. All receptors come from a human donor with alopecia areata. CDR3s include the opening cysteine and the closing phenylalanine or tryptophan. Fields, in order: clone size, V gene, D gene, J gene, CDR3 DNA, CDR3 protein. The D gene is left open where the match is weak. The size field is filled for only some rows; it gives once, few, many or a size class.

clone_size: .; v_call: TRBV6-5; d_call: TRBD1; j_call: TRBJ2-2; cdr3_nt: TGTGCCAGCGGGACAGGGCGGGACACCGGGGAGCTGTTTTTT; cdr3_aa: CASGTGRDTGELFF
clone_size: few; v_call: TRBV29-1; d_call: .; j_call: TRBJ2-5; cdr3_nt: TGCAGCGTTGCCACCTTACGAACAGGGTCCTCCGACGCCCAGTACTTC; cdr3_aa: CSVATLRTGSSDAQYF
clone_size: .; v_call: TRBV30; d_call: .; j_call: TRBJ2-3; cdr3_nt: TGTGCCTGGAGCGAAGGGGACTTGGGCATAGATACGCAGTACTTT; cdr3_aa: CAWSEGDLGIDTQYF
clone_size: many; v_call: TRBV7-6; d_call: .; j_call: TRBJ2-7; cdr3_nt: TGTGCCAGCAGCTTTGCGGGGGCGGGTGAGCAGTACTTC; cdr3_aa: CASSFAGAGEQYF
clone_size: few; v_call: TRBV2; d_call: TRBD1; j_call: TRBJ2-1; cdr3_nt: TGTGCCCTCAGGCAGGGGGCGCGTAATGAGCAGTTCTTC; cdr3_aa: CALRQGARNEQFF
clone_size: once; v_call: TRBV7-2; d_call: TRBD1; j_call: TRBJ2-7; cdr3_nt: TGTGCCAGCCGCCTAGAGGGACAGGGGAGTAGGTCCTACGAGCAGTACTTC; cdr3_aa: CASRLEGQGSRSYEQYF
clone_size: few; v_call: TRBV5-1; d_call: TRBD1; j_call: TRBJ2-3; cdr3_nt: TGCGCCAGCAGCTTGGCAACAGGGGGCCTCACAGATACGCAGTATTTT; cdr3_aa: CASSLATGGLTDTQYF
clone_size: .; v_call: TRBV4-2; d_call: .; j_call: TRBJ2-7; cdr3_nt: TGTGCCAGCAGCCTCTGGGACGGATCCTACGAGCAGTACTTC; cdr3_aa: CASSLWDGSYEQYF
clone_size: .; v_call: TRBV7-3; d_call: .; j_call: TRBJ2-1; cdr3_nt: TGTGCCAGCAGCAACTCGGCGCCCCAGGAGCAGTTCTTC; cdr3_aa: CASSNSAPQEQFF
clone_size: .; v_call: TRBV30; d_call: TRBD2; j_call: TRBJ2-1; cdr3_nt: TGTGCCCGGTGGCTAGCGGGGCCCTACAATGAGCAGTTCTTC; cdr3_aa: CARWLAGPYNEQFF
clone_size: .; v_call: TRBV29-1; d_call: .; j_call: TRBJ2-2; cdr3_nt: TGCAGCGTCTCCAAGGCCGGGGAGCTGTTTTTT; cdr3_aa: CSVSKAGELFF
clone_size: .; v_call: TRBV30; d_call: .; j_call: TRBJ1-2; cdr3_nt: TGTGCCTGGAGTGTAGTCGGGGGCGCGTATGGCTACACCTTC; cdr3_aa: CAWSVVGGAYGYTF
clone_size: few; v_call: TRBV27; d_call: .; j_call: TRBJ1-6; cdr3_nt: TGTGCCAGCCACCGGTTAGCCCGAAATTCACCCCTCCACTTT; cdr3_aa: CASHRLARNSPLHF
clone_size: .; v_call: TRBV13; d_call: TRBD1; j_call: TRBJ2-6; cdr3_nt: TGTGCCAGCAGCTGGGGACAGGCCAGCTCTGGGGCCAACGTCCTGACTTTC; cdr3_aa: CASSWGQASSGANVLTF
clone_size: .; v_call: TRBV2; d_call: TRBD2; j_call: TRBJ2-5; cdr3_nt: TGTGCCAGCAGATACATGGCGAGCGGGGGGCCCTCGGAGACCCAGTACTTC; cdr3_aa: CASRYMASGGPSETQYF
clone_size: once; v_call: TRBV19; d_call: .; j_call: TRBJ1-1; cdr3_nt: TGTGCCAGTAGTGGCAAGACGTTGAACACTGAAGCTTTCTTT; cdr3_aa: CASSGKTLNTEAFF
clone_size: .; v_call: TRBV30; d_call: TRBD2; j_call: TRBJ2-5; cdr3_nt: TGTGCCTGGAGTGTAGGAGCGGGGGGCCAAGAGACCCAGTACTTC; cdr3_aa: CAWSVGAGGQETQYF
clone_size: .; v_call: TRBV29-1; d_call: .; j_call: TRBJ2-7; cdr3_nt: TGCAGCGTTGAAGAGCTAAGCTCCTACGAGCAGTACTTC; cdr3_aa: CSVEELSSYEQYF
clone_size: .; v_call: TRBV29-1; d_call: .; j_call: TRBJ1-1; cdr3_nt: TGCAGCGTTGTATCAAACACTGAAGCTTTCTTT; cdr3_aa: CSVVSNTEAFF
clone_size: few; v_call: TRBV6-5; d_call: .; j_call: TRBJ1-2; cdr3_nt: TGTGCCAGCAGTTACTCGGCTCCAGGGGCTAATGGCTACACCTTC; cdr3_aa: CASSYSAPGANGYTF
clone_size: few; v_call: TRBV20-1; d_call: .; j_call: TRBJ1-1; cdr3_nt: TGCAGTACAACAGTGAACACTGAAGCTTTCTTT; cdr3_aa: CSTTVNTEAFF
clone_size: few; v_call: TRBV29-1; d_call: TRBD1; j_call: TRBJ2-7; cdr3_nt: TGCAGCGAGACAGGGTCCTACGAGCAGTACTTC; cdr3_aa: CSETGSYEQYF
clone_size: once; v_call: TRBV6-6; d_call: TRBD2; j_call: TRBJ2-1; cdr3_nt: TGTGCCAGCAGTTATCTACTAGCGGGGGGCCTGAATGAGCAGTTCTTC; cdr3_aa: CASSYLLAGGLNEQFF
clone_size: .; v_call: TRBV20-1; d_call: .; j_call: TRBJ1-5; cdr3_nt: TGCAGTGCTAGTTCCCAGCCCCAGCATTTT; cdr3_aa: CSASSQPQHF
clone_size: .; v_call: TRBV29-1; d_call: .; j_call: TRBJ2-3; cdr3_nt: TGCAGCGTCGAGGGGGAAACGGATACGCAGTATTTT; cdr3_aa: CSVEGETDTQYF
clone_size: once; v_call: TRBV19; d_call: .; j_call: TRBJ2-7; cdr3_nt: TGTGCCAGTAGTATAGCGGAGAACTACGAGCAGTACTTC; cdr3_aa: CASSIAENYEQYF
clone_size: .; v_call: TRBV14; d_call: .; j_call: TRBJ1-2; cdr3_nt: TGTGCCAGCAGCCAAGACCCCAGCCACTATGGCTACACCTTC; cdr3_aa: CASSQDPSHYGYTF
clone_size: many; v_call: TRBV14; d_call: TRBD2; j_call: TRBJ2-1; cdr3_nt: TGTGCCAGCAGCCAGAATCGCGGGGGGATTTACAATGAGCAGTTCTTC; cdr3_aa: CASSQNRGGIYNEQFF
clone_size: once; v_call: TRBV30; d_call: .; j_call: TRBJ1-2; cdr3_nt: TGTGCCTGGAGTGGCCCGGGGCAGAACCATGGCTACACCTTC; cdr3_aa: CAWSGPGQNHGYTF
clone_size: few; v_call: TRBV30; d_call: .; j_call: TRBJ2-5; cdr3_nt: TGTGCCTGGAGCCCGGGACCCGGGGAAGAGACCCAGTACTTC; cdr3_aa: CAWSPGPGEETQYF
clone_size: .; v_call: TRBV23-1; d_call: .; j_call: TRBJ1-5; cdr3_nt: TGCGCCAGCAGTCTCCCAGGGGCGGGTAGCAATCAGCCCCAGCATTTT; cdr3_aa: CASSLPGAGSNQPQHF
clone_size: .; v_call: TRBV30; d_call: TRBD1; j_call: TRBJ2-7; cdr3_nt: TGTGCCTGGGACAGGGACCCCTACGAGCAGTACTTC; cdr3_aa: CAWDRDPYEQYF
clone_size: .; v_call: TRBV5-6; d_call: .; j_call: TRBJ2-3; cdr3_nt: TGTGCCAGCAGCTTGGGGACGACAGATACGCAGTATTTT; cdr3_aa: CASSLGTTDTQYF
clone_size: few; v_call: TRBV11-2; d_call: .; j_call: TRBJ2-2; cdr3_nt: TGTGCCAGCAGCGACGCGAGCGGGGAGCTGTTTTTT; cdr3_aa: CASSDASGELFF
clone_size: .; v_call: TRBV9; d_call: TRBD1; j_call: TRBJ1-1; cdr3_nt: TGTGCCAGCAGCATGGGACAGCAGAAGGCTGAAGCTTTCTTT; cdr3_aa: CASSMGQQKAEAFF
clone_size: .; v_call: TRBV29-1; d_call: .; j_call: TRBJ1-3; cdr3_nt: TGCAGCGTTCTCCCGGGGGCCTCGGACACCATATATTTT; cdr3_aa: CSVLPGASDTIYF
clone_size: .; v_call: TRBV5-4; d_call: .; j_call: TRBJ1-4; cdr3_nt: TGTGCCAGCAGCTTGTTCAGGGTTAATGAAAAACTGTTTTTT; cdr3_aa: CASSLFRVNEKLFF
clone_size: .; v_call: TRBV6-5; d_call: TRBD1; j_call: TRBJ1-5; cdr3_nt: TGTGCCAGCAGTCCAGGACAGGGTCATCAGCCCCAGCATTTT; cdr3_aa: CASSPGQGHQPQHF
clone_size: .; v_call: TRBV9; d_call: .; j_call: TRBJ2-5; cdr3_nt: TGTGCCAGCAGCGTAGTCGGGGGAAGTGGAGAGACCCAGTACTTC; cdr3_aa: CASSVVGGSGETQYF
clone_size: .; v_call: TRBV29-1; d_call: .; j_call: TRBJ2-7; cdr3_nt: TGCAGCGCTAGGGACGGACCCTACGAGCAGTACTTC; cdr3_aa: CSARDGPYEQYF
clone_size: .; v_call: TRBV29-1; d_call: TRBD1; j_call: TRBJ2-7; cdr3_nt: TGCAGCGTCCCGGGACAGGGGATCTACGAGCAGTACTTC; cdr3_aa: CSVPGQGIYEQYF
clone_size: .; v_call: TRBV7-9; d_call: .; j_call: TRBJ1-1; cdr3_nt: TGTGCCAGCAGCTTAGAGGTCAGGGATCCTGAAGCTTTCTTT; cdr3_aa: CASSLEVRDPEAFF
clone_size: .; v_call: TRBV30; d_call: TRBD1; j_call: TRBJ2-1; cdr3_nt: TGTGCCTGGAGTGGACAGGGCGATGAGCAGTTCTTC; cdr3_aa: CAWSGQGDEQFF
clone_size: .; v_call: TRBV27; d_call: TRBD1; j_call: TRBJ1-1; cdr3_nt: TGTGCCAGCAGTTCCAGGGGGCGAACTGAAGCTTTCTTT; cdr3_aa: CASSSRGRTEAFF
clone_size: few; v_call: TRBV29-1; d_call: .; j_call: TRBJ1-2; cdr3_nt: TGCAGCGTTGCCGACGGAGCAAACTATGGCTACACCTTC; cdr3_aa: CSVADGANYGYTF
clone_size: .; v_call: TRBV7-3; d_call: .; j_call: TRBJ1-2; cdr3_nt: TGTGCCAGCAGCTTTGGCGGCAAGAACTATGGCTACACCTTC; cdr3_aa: CASSFGGKNYGYTF
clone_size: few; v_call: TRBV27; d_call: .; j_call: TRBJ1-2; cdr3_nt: TGTGCCAGCAGTCCTACAGGGCAAGGCGATGGCTACACCTTC; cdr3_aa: CASSPTGQGDGYTF
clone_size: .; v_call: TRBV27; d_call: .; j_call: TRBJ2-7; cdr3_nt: TGTGCCAGCAGCCGTAGGGGGGGCTACGAGCAGTACTTC; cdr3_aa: CASSRRGGYEQYF
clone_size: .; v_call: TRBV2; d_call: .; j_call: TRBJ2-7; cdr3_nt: TGTGCCAGCAATGCAGGGCCCGAGCAGTACTTC; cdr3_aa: CASNAGPEQYF
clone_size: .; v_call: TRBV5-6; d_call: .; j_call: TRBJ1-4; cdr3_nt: TGTGCCAGCAGCTTGTATTCGGGTTCTGCAACTAATGAAAAACTGTTTTTT; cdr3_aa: CASSLYSGSATNEKLFF